The 27 T cell receptor beta chains given below trace back to one sample, sequenced in a study of neurological immune-mediated disorders. From the 5' RACE reads, TCRdb called clonotypes with MiXCR, one entry per CDR3 protein. The sample contains 110,000 or so distinct CDR3 sequences, roughly 3.2% of which appear only once. Sequencing input: PBMCs. The receptors shown here come from a woman aged 25 to 39 with multiple sclerosis.

This clonotype was recorded many times. This rearrangement joins TRBV7-9 to TRBJ2-5; a possible D gene is TRBD1 (5 bases). CDR3 length: 16 amino acids. The ends were cut back, 5 bases at V and 5 bases at J, with 21 bases in the middle. Germline V gene sequence: CDR1 SEHNR, CDR2 FQNEAQ (reference sequence). In nucleotides, the CDR3 is TGTGCCAGCAGCCCTATGGGCCCCCGACAGCTGGAGACCCAGTACTTC. Translation gives CASSPMGPRQLETQYF.

This clonotype was recorded at least ten times. The chain couples TRBV20-1 to TRBJ2-7; D possibly corresponds to TRBD2 (6 bases). Germline V CDR1 and CDR2: DFQATT, SNEGSKA (reference sequence). Trimming stripped 0 bases from V and 3 bases from J, with 18 bases between. The CDR3 has 16 amino acids. Here the CDR3 reads CSARDPLGGAFYEQYF. The CDR3 DNA is TGCAGTGCTAGAGATCCACTAGGAGGGGCCTTCTACGAGCAGTACTTC.

This clonotype has ten or more counts. CDR3 in amino acids: CASSFQGGYQPQHF. The CDR3 bases are TGTGCCAGCAGTTTTCAGGGAGGATATCAGCCCCAGCATTTT. The chain joins TRBV7-2 to TRBJ1-5; maybe TRBD1 (5 bases). Trimming removed 6 bases from V and 5 bases from J, with 14 bases in between. Per germline, CDR1 SGHTA and CDR2 FQGNSA. CDR3 length equals 14 residues.

This clonotype showed up many times. This sequence joins TRBV6-2 or TRBV6-3 and TRBJ2-7, with 9 bases aligning to TRBD1. This CDR3 comprises 14 residues. The V gene end was trimmed by 4 bases and the J gene end by 1 base; junction bases not matched to a gene: 2. Per the germline V gene, CDR1 is MNHEY and CDR2 is SVGEGT. The DNA for the CDR3 is TGTGCCAGCAGTTGGGACAGGGTGTCCTACGAGCAGTACTTC. Translated, it gives CASSWDRVSYEQYF.

Ten or more counts support this clonotype. The CDR3: CASISPVSSGFADTQYF. DNA for the CDR3: TGTGCCAGCATTAGCCCTGTGTCCAGCGGATTTGCAGATACGCAGTATTTT. The chain carries TRBV6-6 and TRBJ2-3; TRBD2 is a possible D gene (5 bases). CDR1 is MNHNY and CDR2 is SVGAGI in the germline V gene (reference sequence). Trimming removed 7 bases at V and 4 bases at J, with 24 bases between. This CDR3 comprises 17 residues.

This clonotype was detected a few times. V and J are TRBV5-1 and TRBJ2-7; tentative D call: TRBD1 (6 bases). V was shortened by 3 bases and J by 6 bases, with 19 bases between the two germline ends. CDR1 SGHRS and CDR2 YFSETQ come from the germline V gene. This CDR3 is built from 15 residues. CDR3 protein: CASSYEQGAWSEQYF. CDR3 in DNA: TGCGCCAGCAGCTATGAACAGGGAGCATGGAGCGAGCAGTACTTC.

This clonotype was recorded at least ten times. J is TRBJ2-7 and V is TRBV5-1, with 7 bases matching TRBD1. Germline V gene sequence: CDR1 SGHRS, CDR2 YFSETQ. The CDR3 has 14 amino acids. The V gene end was trimmed by 4 bases and the J gene end by 3 bases; junction bases not matched to a gene: 7. As DNA, the CDR3 is TGCGCCAGCAGCGGTGGGACAGCCAACTACGAGCAGTACTTC. This translates into CASSGGTANYEQYF. Full variable domain (missing parts from reference TRBV5-1 and TRBJ2-7): KAGVTQTPRYLIKTRGQQVTLSCSPISGHRSVSWYQQTPGQGLQFLFEYFSETQRNKGNFPGRFSGRQFSNSRSEMNVSTLELGDSALYLCASSGGTANYEQYFGPGTRLTVT.

This clonotype was picked up many times. The chain links TRBV20-1 to TRBJ2-7; possible D gene TRBD2, 6 bases. The CDR3 sequence is 14 residues long. Trimming took off 6 bases at V and 0 bases at J, with 15 bases between the two ends. In germline, CDR1 is DFQATT, CDR2 SNEGSKA (reference sequence). In nucleotides, the CDR3 is TGCAGTGCCACGGGAGTGGGGAGCTCCTACGAGCAGTACTTC. Its protein product is CSATGVGSSYEQYF.

This clonotype was found many times. This chain uses TRBV3-1 with TRBJ2-7; D remains unclear. V shed 5 bases and J shed 1 base, with 6 bases lying between them. Looked up from germline, CDR1 is LGHDT and CDR2 is YNNKEL (reference sequence). The CDR3 has 12 residues. DNA for the CDR3: TGTGCCAGCAGCGTGCGTTCCTACGAGCAGTACTTC. Translation: CASSVRSYEQYF.

This clonotype was seen repeatedly, ten times or more. The chain is built from TRBV29-1 and TRBJ1-1; D may be TRBD1 (5 bases). The germline CDR1 and CDR2 sequences are SQVTM and ANQGSEA. This CDR3 region has 12 residues. Trimming cost V 6 bases and J 9 bases, with 17 bases left between them. The CDR3 region is CSVIQGILQAFF. The CDR3 nucleotides read TGCAGCGTGATTCAGGGAATACTTCAAGCTTTCTTT.

This clonotype came up many times. This rearrangement joins TRBV4-3 to TRBJ1-6, with 8 bases matching TRBD1. The length of the CDR3 is 16 residues. CDR1 and CDR2 (germline): LGHNA, YSLEER. V gave up 0 bases and J gave up 8 bases; unmatched junction bases: 6. CDR3 bases: TGCGCCAGCAGCCAAGATGGGACAGGATCACATTCACCCCTCCACTTT. Translation: CASSQDGTGSHSPLHF.

This clonotype was counted ten times or more. The chain joins TRBV29-1 to TRBJ1-2, with D maybe TRBD1 (6 bases). Germline V lookup: CDR1 SQVTM, CDR2 ANQGSEA. CDR3 length equals 11 residues. CDR3 nucleotides: TGCGGAGCCGCGGGGACAAATGGCTACACCTTC. Its protein is CGAAGTNGYTF.

This clonotype came up many times. The chain combines TRBV12-3 or TRBV12-4 with TRBJ1-4; 10 bases align to TRBD1. J gave up 8 bases and V 5 bases, and 11 bases lay outside the gene matches. CDR3 size: 16 residues. The CDR3 loop is CASSPRDRGGGEKLFF. The CDR3 DNA is TGTGCCAGCAGTCCAAGGGACAGGGGAGGTGGGGAAAAACTGTTTTTT.

This clonotype was recorded many times. The chain couples TRBV7-2 to TRBJ1-5, with D unclear. The CDR3 totals 13 residues. The V gene's germline CDR1 is SGHTA and CDR2 FQGNSA. The V and J ends lost 2 bases and 5 bases respectively, with 7 bases between them. CDR3 coding DNA: TGTGCCAGCAGCTTACAACCGGATCAGCCCCAGCATTTT. Its protein is CASSLQPDQPQHF.

This clonotype was seen at least ten times. This chain joins TRBV6-2 or TRBV6-3 and TRBJ2-1; weak D call: TRBD2 (6 bases). Germline V CDR1 and CDR2: MNHEY, SVGEGT. Trimming stripped 1 base from V and 8 bases from J, with 6 bases between. The CDR3 loop spans 12 amino acids. The CDR3 spells CASSYWGDEQFF. CDR3 coding DNA: TGTGCCAGCAGTTACTGGGGGGATGAGCAGTTCTTC.

This clonotype was observed many times. The rearrangement uses TRBV6-2 or TRBV6-3 and TRBJ2-7; D possibly matches TRBD1 or TRBD2 (5 bases each). With 2 bases removed from V and 1 base from J, the gap between germline ends came to 15 bases. There are 16 residues in the CDR3. In germline, CDR1 is MNHEY, CDR2 SVGEGT. CDR3 protein: CASSYPRQGPSYEQYF. The CDR3 nucleotides are TGTGCCAGCAGTTACCCACGGCAGGGACCATCCTACGAGCAGTACTTC.

There are many counts of this clonotype. This chain links TRBV7-9 with TRBJ1-6; D is perhaps TRBD1 (6 bases). Trimming pared 4 bases from V and 10 bases from J, leaving 17 bases between. The germline gives CDR1 SEHNR, CDR2 FQNEAQ (reference sequence). The CDR3 spans 15 residues. The CDR3 is CASSSNRAHRSPLHF. The CDR3 DNA sequence: TGTGCCAGCAGCTCGAACAGGGCCCATCGATCACCCCTCCACTTT.

This clonotype has at least ten counts. The V gene is TRBV3-1, the J gene TRBJ2-1; D is possibly TRBD2 (7 bases). The length of the CDR3 is 16 residues. V was clipped by 4 bases and J by 8 bases, with 21 bases between them. Germline V lookup: CDR1 LGHDT, CDR2 YNNKEL (reference sequence). The CDR3, as DNA: TGTGCCAGCAGCCCTTTAAGGGGGGGACGACAGGATGAGCAGTTCTTC. Its protein product is CASSPLRGGRQDEQFF.

Ten or more counts support this clonotype. The chain carries TRBV7-2 and TRBJ1-1, with D unclear. V was trimmed by 0 bases and J by 7 bases, leaving 12 bases between them. Per the germline V gene, CDR1 is SGHTA and CDR2 is FQGNSA. The CDR3 consists of 14 residues. The CDR3 DNA is TGTGCCAGCAGCTTAGCGAAGGCTTGGGGTGAAGCTTTCTTT. Translation gives CASSLAKAWGEAFF. Combining the CDR3 with reference TRBV7-2 and TRBJ1-1 gives the whole variable domain GAGVSQSPSNKVTEKGKDVELRCDPISGHTALYWYRQSLGQGLEFLIYFQGNSAPDKSGLPSDRFSAERTGGSVSTLTIQRTQQEDSAVYLCASSLAKAWGEAFFGQGTRLTVV.

This clonotype was counted at least ten times. The chain employs TRBV7-2 and TRBJ1-2; tentatively, D is TRBD1 (6 bases). The V end lost 2 bases, the J end lost 8 bases, and 9 bases lay between the germline ends. The length of the CDR3 is 12 residues. Germline loops: CDR1 SGHTA, CDR2 FQGNSA. CDR3 sequence: CASSLRTAGYTF. The DNA for the CDR3 is TGTGCCAGCAGCTTAAGGACAGCAGGCTACACCTTC.

This clonotype was seen ten or more times. The genes are TRBV6-6 and TRBJ1-3; a possible D gene is TRBD1 (5 bases). Trimming removed 5 bases from V and 3 bases from J, with 14 bases in between. This CDR3 contains 15 residues. The germline V gene has CDR1 MNHNY and CDR2 SVGAGI (reference sequence). The CDR3 sequence: CASSRGRDGGNTIYF. CDR3 DNA sequence: TGTGCCAGCAGTCGGGGACGTGACGGTGGAAACACCATATATTTT.

This chain links TRBV3-1 with TRBJ1-1; the D gene is possibly TRBD1 (6 bases). Germline V lookup: CDR1 LGHDT, CDR2 YNNKEL (reference sequence). This CDR3 is built from 13 residues. Between the trimmed V and J ends, which lost 2 bases and 7 bases, there was a span of 11 bases. Written as DNA, the CDR3 is TGTGCCAGCAGCCAAATATCCAGGGGTGAAGCTTTCTTT. Protein product: CASSQISRGEAFF.

This clonotype was counted a few times. V gene TRBV11-2 combines with J gene TRBJ2-5; no clear D. Per germline, CDR1 SGHAT and CDR2 FQNNGV. This CDR3 region has 13 residues. V dropped 5 bases and J dropped 3 bases, with 10 bases sitting between them. CDR3 DNA: TGTGCCAGCAGCCCCCGGCCAGAAGAGACCCAGTACTTC. Translated, it gives CASSPRPEETQYF.

This clonotype has at least ten counts. CDR3 protein: CSAEDRRNTEAFF. CDR3 nucleotide sequence: TGCAGTGCCGAGGACCGTCGGAACACTGAAGCTTTCTTT. The V and J genes are TRBV20-1 and TRBJ1-1; the D is unclear. There are 13 residues in the CDR3. CDR1 is DFQATT, CDR2 SNEGSKA, per germline (reference sequence). V was clipped by 6 bases and J by 1 base, with 12 bases between them.

This clonotype was observed at least ten times. The rearrangement uses TRBV12-3 or TRBV12-4 and TRBJ1-2; 9 positions match TRBD1. The CDR3 has 16 residues. V trimming: 5 bases; J trimming: 7 bases; junction bases outside the gene matches: 14. CDR3 sequence reads: CASSTLQGQGSFGYTF. The CDR3 DNA reads as TGTGCCAGCAGTACCCTACAGGGACAGGGAAGTTTTGGCTACACCTTC.

This clonotype has more than one count but fewer than ten. The V gene is TRBV20-1, the J gene TRBJ1-5, with TRBD1 as a possible D gene (5 bases). V was pared by 0 bases and J by 2 bases, with 11 bases between. In germline, CDR1 is DFQATT, CDR2 SNEGSKA (reference sequence). The CDR3 is 15 residues long. The CDR3 DNA sequence: TGCAGTGCTAGAGAGGCAGGGATGGGCAATCAGCCCCAGCATTTT. This codes for CSAREAGMGNQPQHF.

This clonotype turned up a few times. This rearrangement joins TRBV20-1 to TRBJ2-2, with TRBD2 matching 12 bases. CDR3 length: 17 residues. CDR1 is DFQATT and CDR2 is SNEGSKA in the germline V gene (reference sequence). Trimming removed 4 bases from V and 3 bases from J; junction bases left unmatched: 9. The CDR3 region is CSATRFTSGGYTGELFF. The CDR3 DNA is TGCAGTGCTACTCGGTTTACTAGCGGGGGGTACACCGGGGAGCTGTTTTTT.